The 24 T cell receptor beta chains below all came from one sample that was sequenced in a study of control samples from healthy donors and cancer patients (dated by TCRdb to the early 2020s). The library was built by means of the immunoSEQ multiplex PCR assay. The clones in this table, taken by TCRdb from immuneACCESS, are in-frame only. Not every clone is retained; where verified, under half of the shortfall comes from an unresolved V gene, and the cause of the rest is unknown. The sample contains more than 50,000 clones, roughly 87% of them found a single time. Jointly, the top ten make up less than 4% of the sample. Sequenced input: blood. These receptor sequences come from a middle-aged man in good health.

This rearrangement joins TRBV29-1 to TRBJ1-5, with TRBD1 matching over 7 bases. This CDR3 spans 13 amino acids. CDR1 and CDR2 (germline): SQVTM, ANQGSEA. V trimming: 5 bases; J trimming: 3 bases; junction bases outside the gene matches: 4. This chain's CDR3 is CSVRDSYNQPQHF. The DNA for the CDR3 is TGCAGCGTTCGGGACAGCTACAATCAGCCCCAGCATTTT.

The V call is TRBV18, the J call TRBJ1-1; no clear D. V was clipped by 1 base and J by 3 bases, with 9 bases between them. Per germline, CDR1 KGHSH and CDR2 LQKENI. CDR3 length: 14 residues. The chain's CDR3 is CASSPRSDYTEAFF. The CDR3 nucleotides are TGTGCCAGCTCACCACGCAGCGACTACACTGAAGCTTTCTTT.

The chain carries TRBV29-1 and TRBJ1-1, with TRBD1 as a possible D gene (6 bases). The CDR3 contains 13 residues. V was cut by 0 bases and J by 10 bases, with 15 bases left in between. CDR1 and CDR2 from the germline V gene are SQVTM and ANQGSEA. In DNA form, the CDR3 reads TGCAGCGTTGAAGATGTTCGGGGGCGAGGAGCTTTCTTT. Its translation: CSVEDVRGRGAFF. The full variable domain, its missing parts supplied by reference TRBV29-1 and TRBJ1-1, is SAVISQKPSRDICQRGTSLTIQCQVDSQVTMMFWYRQQPGQSLTLIATANQGSEATYESGFVIDKFPISRPNLTFSTLTVSNMSPEDSSIYLCSVEDVRGRGAFFGQGTRLTVV.

This chain connects TRBV11-3 to TRBJ2-1, with 12 nucleotides matching TRBD2. V was pared by 1 base and J by 1 base, with 5 bases of the junction left unmatched. The CDR3 sequence is 18 residues long. Per germline, CDR1 SGHNT and CDR2 YENEEA. CDR3 in amino acids: CASSLGLAGGDSYNEQFF. The CDR3, as DNA: TGTGCCAGCAGCTTAGGCCTAGCGGGAGGGGATTCCTACAATGAGCAGTTCTTC.

This clone was seen just once. The chain links TRBV18 to TRBJ2-3; 10 nucleotides agree with TRBD2. The trim removed 0 bases at V and 6 bases at J, leaving 6 bases unmatched. CDR3 length: 16 residues. Germline V CDR1 and CDR2: KGHSH, LQKENI. The CDR3 DNA follows: TGTGCCAGCTCACCACCTTCTAGCGGGAGTTCTGATACGCAGTATTTT. Amino acid sequence: CASSPPSSGSSDTQYF.

The chain carries TRBV28 and TRBJ2-5, with no clear D. Trimming left V 6 bases short and J 1 base short, with 9 bases between. CDR3 length: 13 amino acids. CDR1 is MDHEN and CDR2 is SYDVKM in the germline V gene. For the CDR3, the DNA is TGTGCCAGCAGGCCGCTGGTCCAAGAGACCCAGTACTTC. It specifies CASRPLVQETQYF.

V is TRBV14 and J is TRBJ2-7; TRBD1 matches 9 bases. The CDR3 has 11 residues. Trimming at V came to 9 bases and at J to 4 bases, leaving 1 base not matched to a gene. Germline V gene data show CDR1 as SGHDN and CDR2 as FVKESK. CDR3 sequence reads: CARGQGYEQYF. For the CDR3, the DNA is TGTGCCAGGGGACAGGGATACGAGCAGTACTTC.

By share, this clone ranks as medium-sized. The chain recombines TRBV7-9 with TRBJ1-2; TRBD1 matches at 10 bases. The trim removed 4 bases at V and 7 bases at J, leaving 6 bases unmatched. There are 14 residues in the CDR3. The germline CDR1 and CDR2 sequences are SEHNR and FQNEAQ (reference sequence). For the CDR3, the DNA is TGTGCCAGCAGCTCCCTGGACAGGGGGGGTGGCTACACCTTC. This codes for CASSSLDRGGGYTF.

This clone showed up just a few times. This sequence joins TRBV12-3 or TRBV12-4 and TRBJ2-2; D unresolved. The length of the CDR3 is 13 residues. The V end lost 3 bases, the J end lost 0 bases, and 2 bases lay between the germline ends. The CDR3 region is CASSFANTGELFF. In nucleotides, the CDR3 is TGTGCCAGCAGTTTCGCGAACACCGGGGAGCTGTTTTTT.

The chain uses TRBV5-1 and TRBJ1-1, with a tentative D call TRBD1 (6 bases). Germline V gene data show CDR1 as SGHRS and CDR2 as YFSETQ. The CDR3 covers 13 residues. V lost 2 bases, J lost 5 bases, and 10 bases lay in between. The CDR3 sequence is CASSFFGTTEAFF. Here the CDR3 DNA reads TGCGCCAGCAGCTTTTTCGGGACAACTGAAGCTTTCTTT.

The chain carries TRBV30 and TRBJ1-1; 9 bases map to TRBD1. The ends lost 7 bases at V and 6 bases at J; junction bases unmatched: 6. The germline gives CDR1 GTSNPN, CDR2 SVGIG (reference sequence). The CDR3 has 12 residues. DNA for the CDR3: TGTGCCTTAGGACAGGGGACCCCTGAAGCTTTCTTT. Amino acids: CALGQGTPEAFF.

This clone was recorded a few times. This chain connects TRBV30 to TRBJ2-1; D possibly uses TRBD1 or TRBD2 (5 bases each). The CDR3 runs 13 residues. The V gene's germline CDR1 is GTSNPN and CDR2 SVGIG (reference sequence). V was trimmed by 2 bases and J by 6 bases, leaving 11 bases between them. CDR3: CAWSIAGANEQFF. CDR3 nucleotides: TGTGCCTGGAGTATAGCCGGGGCCAATGAGCAGTTCTTC. Full variable domain (remainder filled in from reference TRBV30 and TRBJ2-1): SQTIHQWPATLVQPVGSPLSLECTVEGTSNPNLYWYRQAAGRGLQLLFYSVGIGQISSEVPQNLSASRPQDRQFILSSKKLLLSDSGFYLCAWSIAGANEQFFGPGTRLTVL.

The V gene is TRBV6-2 or TRBV6-3, the J gene TRBJ1-1; the D is unclear. Germline lookup yields CDR1 MNHEY and CDR2 SVGEGT. Trimming shortened V by 2 bases and J by 6 bases, and 10 bases separated the two germline ends. This CDR3 is built from 13 residues. CDR3 residues: CASSYGVGAEAFF. In DNA form, the CDR3 reads TGTGCCAGCAGTTACGGGGTTGGGGCTGAAGCTTTCTTT.

The chain joins TRBV3-1 (or the pseudogene TRBV3-2) to TRBJ1-2; maybe TRBD1 (5 bases). Germline V gene sequence: CDR1 LGHDT, CDR2 YNNKEL (reference sequence). The CDR3 sequence is 15 residues long. Between the trimmed V and J ends, which lost 5 bases and 4 bases, there was a span of 17 bases. The CDR3 DNA sequence: TGTGCCAGCAGCTGGGGAGTTGGGGCTGGCTATGGCTACACCTTC. This encodes CASSWGVGAGYGYTF.

The chain links TRBV5-1 to TRBJ2-7; 8 bases agree with TRBD1. This CDR3 is built from 13 residues. Germline values: CDR1 SGHRS, CDR2 YFSETQ. V lost 6 bases to trimming and J lost 6 bases; unmatched junction nucleotides: 8. DNA of the CDR3: TGCGCCAGCAAAGTACAGGGGGACCTCGAGCAGTACTTC. Translation gives CASKVQGDLEQYF.

This chain links TRBV11-1 with TRBJ2-1; 8 bases map to TRBD2. The CDR3 has 14 residues. The V gene's germline CDR1 is SGHAT and CDR2 FQDESV (reference sequence). V dropped 4 bases and J dropped 7; count of bases not matched to a gene: 6. The DNA for the CDR3 is TGTGCCAGCAGCTCGAGGACTAGCTGGAATGAGCAGTTCTTC. Protein: CASSSRTSWNEQFF.

The rearrangement uses TRBV18 and TRBJ2-1; no definite D call. The CDR3 is made up of 16 amino acids. Germline V CDR1 and CDR2: KGHSH, LQKENI. The ends were cut back, 4 bases at V and 0 bases at J, with 13 bases in the middle. The CDR3 loop reads CASSREHPSSYNEQFF. The CDR3 region has the DNA TGTGCCAGCTCACGGGAACACCCTAGCTCCTACAATGAGCAGTTCTTC.

The genes are TRBV5-6 and TRBJ2-5, with 9 nucleotides matching TRBD2. V gave up 0 bases and J gave up 2 bases; unmatched junction bases: 2. The germline CDR1 and CDR2 sequences are SGHDT and YYEEEE. This CDR3 has 15 amino acids. The CDR3 DNA reads TGTGCCAGCAGCTTGGCTAGCGGGACACAAGAGACCCAGTACTTC. Protein product: CASSLASGTQETQYF.

This rearrangement joins TRBV10-3 to TRBJ2-1, with 12 bases fitting TRBD1. Germline CDR1 reads ENHRY; CDR2 reads SYGVKD. The trim removed 5 bases at V and 6 bases at J, leaving 2 bases unmatched. The CDR3 runs to 14 residues. CDR3 DNA sequence: TGTGCCATCAGTCCGGGACAGGGGGCCAATGAGCAGTTCTTC. Translation: CAISPGQGANEQFF.

The CDR3 region is CASSENADTQYF. The CDR3 coding sequence is TGTGCCAGCAGTGAGAACGCAGATACGCAGTATTTT. The rearrangement links TRBV6-1 to TRBJ2-3; D is unclear. Germline V gene data show CDR1 as MNHNS and CDR2 as SASEGT. This CDR3 spans 12 amino acids. Trimming stripped 3 bases from V and 4 bases from J, with 5 bases between.

The chain joins TRBV30 to TRBJ1-1; unclear D gene. CDR1 GTSNPN and CDR2 SVGIG come from the germline V gene (reference sequence). The CDR3 runs 11 residues. V shed 3 bases and J shed 7 bases, with 9 bases lying between them. The CDR3 sequence: CAWSGKGEAFF. CDR3 coding DNA: TGTGCCTGGAGCGGTAAGGGTGAAGCTTTCTTT.

Concerning this clone itself: This specimen includes other DNA sequences encoding the same CDR3. CDR3 residues: CASSGGGQGNGYTF. For the CDR3, the DNA is TGTGCCAGCAGTGGCGGTGGGCAGGGGAATGGCTACACCTTC. This chain joins TRBV25-1 and TRBJ1-2; D is possibly TRBD1 (6 bases). This CDR3 has 14 residues. CDR1 is MGHDK and CDR2 is SYGVNS in the germline V gene. V was clipped by 4 bases and J by 6 bases, with 15 bases between them.

V and J are TRBV7-2 and TRBJ1-6; 8 bases are shared with TRBD1. V shed 5 bases and J 7 bases; nucleotides not matched to a gene: 7. Germline loops: CDR1 SGHTA, CDR2 FQGNSA. This CDR3 comprises 15 residues. This CDR3 reads CASSGQGAWNSPLHF. For the CDR3, the DNA is TGTGCCAGCAGCGGTCAGGGGGCCTGGAATTCACCCCTCCACTTT. The whole variable domain, remainder taken from reference TRBV7-2 and TRBJ1-6, is GAGVSQSPSNKVTEKGKDVELRCDPISGHTALYWYRQSLGQGLEFLIYFQGNSAPDKSGLPSDRFSAERTGGSVSTLTIQRTQQEDSAVYLCASSGQGAWNSPLHFGNGTRLTVT.

CDR3 loop: CAWGYEQFF. The CDR3 region has the DNA TGTGCGTGGGGGTATGAGCAGTTCTTC. V is TRBV30 and J is TRBJ2-1; D could derive from TRBD1 or TRBD2 (5 bases each). Germline CDR1 is GTSNPN and CDR2 is SVGIG (reference sequence). This CDR3 contains 9 residues.